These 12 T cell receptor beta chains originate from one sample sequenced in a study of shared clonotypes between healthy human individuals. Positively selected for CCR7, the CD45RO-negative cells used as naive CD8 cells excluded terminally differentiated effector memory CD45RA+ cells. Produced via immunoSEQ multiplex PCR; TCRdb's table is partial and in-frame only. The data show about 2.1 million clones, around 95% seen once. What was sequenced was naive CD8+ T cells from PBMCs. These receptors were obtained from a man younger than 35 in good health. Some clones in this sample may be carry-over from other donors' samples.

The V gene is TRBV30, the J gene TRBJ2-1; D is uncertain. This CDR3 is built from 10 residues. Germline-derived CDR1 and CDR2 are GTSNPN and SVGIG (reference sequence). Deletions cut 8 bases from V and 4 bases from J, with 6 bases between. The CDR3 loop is CAGLYNEQFF. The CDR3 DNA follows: TGTGCCGGCTTATACAATGAGCAGTTCTTC.

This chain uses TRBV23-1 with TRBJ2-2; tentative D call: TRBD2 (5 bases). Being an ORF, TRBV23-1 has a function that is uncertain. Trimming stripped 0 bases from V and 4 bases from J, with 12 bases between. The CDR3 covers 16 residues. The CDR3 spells CASSQSGTSCTGELFF. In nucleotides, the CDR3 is TGCGCCAGCAGTCAATCGGGTACTAGTTGCACCGGGGAGCTGTTTTTT.

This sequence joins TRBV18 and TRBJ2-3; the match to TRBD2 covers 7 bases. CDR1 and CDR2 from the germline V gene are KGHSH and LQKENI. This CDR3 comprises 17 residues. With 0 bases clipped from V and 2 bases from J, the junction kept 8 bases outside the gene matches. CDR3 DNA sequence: TGTGCCAGCTCACCACCGTTTACTAGCGAACACACAGATACGCAGTATTTT. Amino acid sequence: CASSPPFTSEHTDTQYF.

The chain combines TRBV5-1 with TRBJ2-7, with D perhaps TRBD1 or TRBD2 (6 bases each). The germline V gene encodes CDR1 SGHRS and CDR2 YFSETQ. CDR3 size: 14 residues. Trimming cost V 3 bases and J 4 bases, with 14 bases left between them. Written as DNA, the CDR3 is TGCGCCAGCAGCTCGGACAGACTAGGATACGAGCAGTACTTC. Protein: CASSSDRLGYEQYF.

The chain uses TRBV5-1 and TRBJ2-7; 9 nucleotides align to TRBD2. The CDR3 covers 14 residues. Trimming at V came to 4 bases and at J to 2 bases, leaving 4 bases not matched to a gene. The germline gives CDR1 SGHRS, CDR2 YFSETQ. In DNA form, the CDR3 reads TGCGCCAGCAGCCCTAGCGGGGCCCCCTACGAGCAGTACTTC. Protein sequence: CASSPSGAPYEQYF.

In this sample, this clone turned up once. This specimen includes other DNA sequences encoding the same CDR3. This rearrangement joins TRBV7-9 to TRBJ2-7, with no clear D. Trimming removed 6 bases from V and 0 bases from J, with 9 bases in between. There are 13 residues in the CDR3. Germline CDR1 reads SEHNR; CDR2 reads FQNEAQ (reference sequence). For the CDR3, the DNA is TGTGCCAGCAGTCCTAGAAGCTCCTACGAGCAGTACTTC. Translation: CASSPRSSYEQYF.

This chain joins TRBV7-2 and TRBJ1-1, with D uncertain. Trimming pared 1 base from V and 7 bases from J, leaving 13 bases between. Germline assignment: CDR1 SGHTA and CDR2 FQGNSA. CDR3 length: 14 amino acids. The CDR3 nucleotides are TGTGCCAGCAGCTTAGTAAGCGCACGGTTTGAAGCTTTCTTT. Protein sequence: CASSLVSARFEAFF.

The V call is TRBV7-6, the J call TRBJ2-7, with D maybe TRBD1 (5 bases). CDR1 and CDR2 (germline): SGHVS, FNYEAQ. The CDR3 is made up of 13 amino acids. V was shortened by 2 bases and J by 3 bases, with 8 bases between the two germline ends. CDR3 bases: TGTGCCAGCAGCTTAAGACAGAACTACGAGCAGTACTTC. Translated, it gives CASSLRQNYEQYF. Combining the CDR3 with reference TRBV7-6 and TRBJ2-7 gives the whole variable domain GAGVSQSPRYKVTKRGQDVALRCDPISGHVSLYWYRQALGQGPEFLTYFNYEAQQDKSGLPNDRFSAERPEGSISTLTIQRTEQRDSAMYRCASSLRQNYEQYFGPGTRLTVT.

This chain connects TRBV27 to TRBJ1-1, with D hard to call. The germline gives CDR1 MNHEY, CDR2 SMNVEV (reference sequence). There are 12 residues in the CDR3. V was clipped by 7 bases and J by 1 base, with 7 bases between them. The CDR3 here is CASTGRNTEAFF. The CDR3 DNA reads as TGTGCCAGCACCGGGCGGAACACTGAAGCTTTCTTT.

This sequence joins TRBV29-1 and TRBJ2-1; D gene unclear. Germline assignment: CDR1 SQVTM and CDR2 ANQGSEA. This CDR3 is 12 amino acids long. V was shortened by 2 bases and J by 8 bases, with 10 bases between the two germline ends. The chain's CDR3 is CSVEFTEYEQFF. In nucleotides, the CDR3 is TGCAGCGTTGAATTCACAGAATATGAGCAGTTCTTC.

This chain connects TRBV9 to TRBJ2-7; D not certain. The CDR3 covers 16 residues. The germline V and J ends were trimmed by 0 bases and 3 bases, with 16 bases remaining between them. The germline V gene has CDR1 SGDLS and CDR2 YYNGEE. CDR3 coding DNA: TGTGCCAGCAGCGTAGGGAAAGGCCACCTTCTCTACGAGCAGTACTTC. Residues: CASSVGKGHLLYEQYF.

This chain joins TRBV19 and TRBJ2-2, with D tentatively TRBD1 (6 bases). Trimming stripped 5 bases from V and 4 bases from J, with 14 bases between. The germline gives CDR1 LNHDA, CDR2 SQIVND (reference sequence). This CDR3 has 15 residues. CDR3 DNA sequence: TGTGCCAGTAGTCCAGGGGCCCGCGGCACCGGGGAGCTGTTTTTT. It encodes CASSPGARGTGELFF.